This is a list of T cell receptor beta chains from one sample in a study of technical replicates of blood from four donors. TCRdb keeps only in-frame clones here, not all; method: immunoSEQ multiplex PCR. The sample lists tens of thousands of clones, around 87% occurring once. Sequenced sample: PBMCs. Source of these receptors: a human donor in good health. Some clones in this sample may be carry-over from other donors' samples. Both conserved end residues are part of each CDR3. Fields, in order: CDR3 length, J gene, V gene, D gene, clone size, CDR3 DNA, CDR3 protein. A D gene is named only where the DNA matches it firmly. Clone sizes are given selectively: once, few, many, or a class where the clone is expanded.

>14|TRBJ2-5|TRBV15|TRBD1|-
TGTGCCACCAGCAGGGGACAGCTCCCGGAGACCCAGTACTTC
CATSRGQLPETQYF
>14|TRBJ1-5|TRBV19|-|-
TGTGCCAGTAGTATTGCAACAGGGACCAGATCCCAGCATTTT
CASSIATGTRSQHF
>14|TRBJ2-7|TRBV6-5|TRBD1|-
TGTGCCTCCCGTCCGGGACAGGGTATAGACGAGCAGTACTTC
CASRPGQGIDEQYF
>15|TRBJ1-6|TRBV9|TRBD1|-
TGTGCCAGCAGCGCTTCCGGGACAGGGAATACACCCCTCCACTTT
CASSASGTGNTPLHF
>17|TRBJ1-5|TRBV4-1|-|once
TGCGCCAGCAGCCAAGATTCGGGGAGGAGAAGCAATCAGCCCCAGCATTTT
CASSQDSGRRSNQPQHF
>15|TRBJ1-4|TRBV10-3|TRBD1|-
TGTGCCATCAGTGAGAGGACAGGACCTAATGAAAAACTGTTTTTT
CAISERTGPNEKLFF
>15|TRBJ1-6|TRBV4-1|-|-
TGCGCCAGCAGCCAAGATGATGGAGTGGAATCACCCCTCCACTTT
CASSQDDGVESPLHF
>15|TRBJ2-5|TRBV6-5|TRBD1|-
TGTGCCAGCAGTTACTCCGGGGACAGGGGAGGGACCCAGTACTTC
CASSYSGDRGGTQYF
>17|TRBJ2-2|TRBV5-1|TRBD2|-
TGCGCCAGCAGCCCCCGGGAGGGGGGACTTCATAGCGGGGAGCTGTTTTTT
CASSPREGGLHSGELFF
>14|TRBJ2-5|TRBV7-6|-|-
TGTGCCACTAGGACAGGACTAACTCAAGAGACCCAGTACTTC
CATRTGLTQETQYF
>14|TRBJ1-6|TRBV9|TRBD1|-
TGTGCCAGCAGCGCGAGACAGGGAGGTTCACCCCTCCACTTT
CASSARQGGSPLHF
>17|TRBJ2-3|TRBV7-2|TRBD2|once
TGTGCCAGCAGCTTAGGTCTAGCGGGAGGACGCACAGATACGCAGTATTTT
CASSLGLAGGRTDTQYF
>17|TRBJ2-1|TRBV7-9|-|-
TGTGCCAGCAGCTTAGTGGGAGGCGGCAGCCAAAGCAATGAGCAGTTCTTC
CASSLVGGGSQSNEQFF
>15|TRBJ1-2|TRBV5-6|-|-
TGTGCCAGCAGCTTGAGGGGTAACAGTCTCTATGGCTACACCTTC
CASSLRGNSLYGYTF
>15|TRBJ2-1|TRBV5-6|TRBD2|-
TGTGCCAGCAGCGCCTGGCGGGGGGAGTACAATGAGCAGTTCTTC
CASSAWRGEYNEQFF
>15|TRBJ1-3|TRBV5-1|TRBD1|-
TGCGCCAGCAGCTCGGGACAGAGCTCTGGAAACACCATATATTTT
CASSSGQSSGNTIYF